This T cell receptor (beta chain) was sequenced for a study of T cell repertoires in ileal Crohn's disease. Across the study: Every patient was operated on for stricturing (about 60%) or penetrating (approximately 40%) complications. Thiopurines (around 10) or anti-TNF agents (more than 17) were given postoperatively to about half.

Study-wide findings and caveats: Sorted CD8 T cells held more high-frequency clones than CD4.

TCRB immunosequencing input was roughly 500 nanograms of biopsy DNA per sample. Clones were sequenced by immunoSEQ multiplex PCR, and TCRdb holds only the in-frame ones, with some missing. Of more than 2,000 clones listed, roughly 60% were seen once; the top ten hold about a tenth. By sample share, this clone is large. The target antigen is unknown. The germline V gene encodes CDR1 KGHSH and CDR2 LQKENI. This CDR3 is 15 amino acids long. Germline trimming cut 3 bases from V and 4 bases from J; bases unmatched to any gene: 9. Time point denoted: neoterminal ileum biopsy at postoperative endoscopy, about 6 months after surgery.

This chain connects TRBV18 to TRBJ2-7; 7 bases fit TRBD1. The TCR comes from an adult with Crohn's disease. Sequenced material: ileal tissue. As DNA, the CDR3 is TGTGCCAGCTCACCGTCGGGACAGTACGGGTACGAGCAGTACTTC. This encodes CASSPSGQYGYEQYF.